The 15 T cell receptor beta chains presented below share a single source sample, sequenced in a study of blood T cells in healthy people across ages. A sample-barcoded 5' primer and a J-beta primer mix were used in a second PCR of about 6 to 12 cycles. In TCRdb, the 5' RACE reads were re-called with MiXCR into one record per CDR3 protein. The table includes about 930,000 distinct CDR3 sequences, about 28% detected once. The data also belong to a second study, concerning T cells of mothers and their children.

Sequencing was carried out using blood. Receptors originate from a woman aged 40 to 50 in good health.

For this clonotype: One end of the junction does not line up with germline, which may come from a read error. This chain joins TRBV20-1 and TRBJ1-6; TRBD1 matches at 8 bases. The CDR3 runs to 15 residues. Germline-derived CDR1 and CDR2 are DFQATT and SNEGSKA (reference sequence). This chain's CDR3 is CSADRIRGLDSLLHF. CDR3 sequence (DNA): TGCAGTGCAGACCGTATCAGGGGGCTGGATTCACTCCTCCACTTT.

The chain joins TRBV7-2 to TRBJ2-4, with D perhaps TRBD2 (6 bases). With 5 bases removed from V and 13 bases from J, the gap between germline ends came to 18 bases. CDR1 is SGHTA and CDR2 is FQGNSA in the germline V gene. This CDR3 is 13 amino acids long. The CDR3 nucleotides read TGTGCCAGCAGCCTGGACTATGGCCTGAAGCAGTACTTC. It is translated as CASSLDYGLKQYF. Complete variable domain (other parts from reference TRBV7-2 and TRBJ2-4): GAGVSQSPSNKVTEKGKDVELRCDPISGHTALYWYRQSLGQGLEFLIYFQGNSAPDKSGLPSDRFSAERTGGSVSTLTIQRTQQEDSAVYLCASSLDYGLKQYFGAGTRLSVL.

The chain carries TRBV9 and TRBJ2-7; 9 nucleotides match TRBD1. Losses at the gene ends were 4 bases for V and 10 bases for J; bases not matched to a gene: 18. CDR1 is SGDLS, CDR2 YYNGEE, per germline. The CDR3 has 16 residues. The CDR3 nucleotides read TGTGCCAGCAGCCCCCGGACAGGGGACGAGGTAGAGATCCAGTACTTC. Translation gives CASSPRTGDEVEIQYF.

This clonotype was detected a few times. This chain connects TRBV28 to TRBJ1-2, with D possibly matching TRBD1 (5 bases). The CDR3 consists of 14 residues. CDR1 is MDHEN, CDR2 SYDVKM, per germline. V was trimmed by 6 bases and J by 7 bases, leaving 18 bases between them. CDR3 protein: CASSTGTELGGYTF. The DNA for the CDR3 is TGTGCCAGCAGCACCGGGACGGAACTGGGTGGCTACACCTTC.

This clonotype was detected many times. The V gene is TRBV7-9, the J gene TRBJ2-7, with 8 bases identical to TRBD1. V gave up 5 bases and J gave up 3 bases; unmatched junction bases: 6. CDR3 length equals 14 residues. Per the germline V gene, CDR1 is SEHNR and CDR2 is FQNEAQ (reference sequence). CDR3 in amino acids: CASSSDRGYYEQYF. Written as DNA, the CDR3 is TGTGCCAGCAGCAGCGACAGGGGATACTACGAGCAGTACTTC.

The chain couples TRBV28 to TRBJ1-2, with D hard to call. The V gene's germline CDR1 is MDHEN and CDR2 SYDVKM. V was pared by 5 bases and J by 4 bases, with 14 bases between. The CDR3 extends over 14 amino acids. Here the CDR3 reads CASSPHFDGYGYTF. The DNA of the CDR3 is TGTGCCAGCAGTCCGCATTTTGACGGCTATGGCTACACCTTC.

The table lists this clonotype with a few counts. The chain joins TRBV7-8 to TRBJ2-3, with 10 bases matching TRBD1. After removal of 1 base from V and 3 bases from J, the junction contained 22 bases not matched to a gene. This CDR3 region has 22 residues. CDR1 is SGHVS and CDR2 is FQNEAQ in the germline V gene. The CDR3 region has the DNA TGTGCCAGCAGCTTAGTTCATATGGGCCTCTTACCGGGACAGGGGAGGACAGATACGCAGTATTTT. Its protein is CASSLVHMGLLPGQGRTDTQYF.

This clonotype was recorded at least ten times. The V gene is TRBV7-8, the J gene TRBJ1-3, with unresolved D. The CDR3 is made up of 16 amino acids. The germline V gene has CDR1 SGHVS and CDR2 FQNEAQ. Trimming left V 2 bases short and J 0 bases short, with 11 bases between. CDR3 in DNA: TGTGCCAGCAGCTTAAGCGCGGCTGGCTCTGGAAACACCATATATTTT. This gives the protein CASSLSAAGSGNTIYF.

The CDR3 sequence: CSARDNRGRTDTQYF. CDR3 in DNA: TGCAGTGCTAGAGATAACCGGGGGCGCACAGATACGCAGTATTTT. The chain recombines TRBV20-1 with TRBJ2-3, with D perhaps assigned TRBD1 or TRBD2 (6 bases each). The V gene lost 0 bases and the J gene lost 1 base, with 11 bases spanning the gap. CDR3 length: 15 residues. CDR1 and CDR2 from the germline V gene are DFQATT and SNEGSKA (reference sequence).

In the case of this clonotype: At one of its ends the junction is not consistent with the germline gene, which may arise from a read error. The rearrangement joins TRBV9 to TRBJ1-5, with 7 bases matching TRBD1. The length of the CDR3 is 15 residues. Germline lookup yields CDR1 SGDLS and CDR2 YYNGEE. The chain's CDR3 is CANSEGADGNQPQHF. In nucleotides, the CDR3 is TGTGCCAACAGCGAGGGGGCAGATGGCAATCAGCCCCAGCATTTT.

The gene calls are TRBV4-3 and TRBJ2-3; D gene uncertain. The germline gives CDR1 LGHNA, CDR2 YSLEER. The CDR3 spans 14 residues. With 1 base removed from V and 1 base from J, the gap between germline ends came to 6 bases. The DNA for the CDR3 is TGCGCCAGCAGCCAAGTCTTAGGCACAGATACGCAGTATTTT. It translates to CASSQVLGTDTQYF.

Ten or more counts support this clonotype. The chain links TRBV20-1 to TRBJ1-2, with TRBD1 as a possible D gene (6 bases). Looked up from germline, CDR1 is DFQATT and CDR2 is SNEGSKA (reference sequence). V was clipped by 4 bases and J by 4 bases, with 19 bases between them. This CDR3 has 15 amino acids. CDR3 region: CSAINRQASGYGYTF. The CDR3 DNA reads as TGCAGTGCTATCAATAGACAGGCCTCTGGCTATGGCTACACCTTC.

This clonotype showed up many times. V usage is TRBV21-1 and J usage is TRBJ2-4; TRBD1, the table's D call, lacks a check against the DNA. TRBV21-1 is a documented pseudogene. This CDR3 spans 18 amino acids. The chain's CDR3 is CASSKVPGFGLAKNIQYF. In DNA form, the CDR3 reads TGTGCCAGCAGCAAAGTCCCGGGGTTCGGACTAGCCAAAAACATTCAGTACTTC.

Concerning this clonotype itself: Given a much more abundant clone one base away, this may be a read error. The V and J genes are TRBV19 and TRBJ2-5; D possibly corresponds to TRBD2 (5 bases). Germline CDR1 LNHDA, CDR2 SQIVND (reference sequence). Between the trimmed V and J ends, which lost 4 bases and 6 bases, there was a span of 15 bases. CDR3 length: 14 amino acids. Here the CDR3 reads CASSRTGSEKTQYF. The CDR3 DNA follows: TGTGCCAGTAGTAGGACGGGGAGCGAGAAGACCCAGTACTTC.

In its sample, this clonotype was seen a few times. The rearrangement uses TRBV7-8 and TRBJ2-7, with no clear D. The germline CDR1 and CDR2 sequences are SGHVS and FQNEAQ. The CDR3 totals 13 residues. V lost 5 bases to trimming and J lost 3 bases, with 11 bases between them. CDR3 residues: CASSPLGNYEQYF. The CDR3 DNA sequence: TGTGCCAGCAGCCCCCTGGGGAACTACGAGCAGTACTTC.